This T cell receptor (beta chain) was recovered during a study of T cell responses to AZD1222 COVID-19 vaccine. Study findings and constraints: Spike-specific TCR depth and breadth grew after two AZD1222 doses. Donors, mostly white British, included more females; clonal diversity was possibly underestimated.

The CDR3 runs to 11 residues. Trimming removed 0 bases from V and 3 bases from J, with 3 bases in between. Germline CDR1 DFQATT, CDR2 SNEGSKA (reference sequence). Assay used: immunoSEQ multiplex PCR; TCRdb lists only in-frame clones, some missing. Of around 100,000 clones listed, 80% to 90% are singletons. This clone is a singleton in its sample. Its specificity is unknown. The receptor was derived from an adult in good health. The sequencing used peripheral blood, collected on day 0 of AZD1222 vaccination. The rearrangement links TRBV20-1 to TRBJ2-7; D unclear. The CDR3 sequence: CSAREVYEQYF. The CDR3 DNA reads TGCAGTGCTAGAGAAGTCTACGAGCAGTACTTC.